These 10 T cell receptor beta chains were all obtained from the same sample, sequenced in a study of beta chain features in type 1 diabetes. Expressed TCRB transcripts were sequenced, since all the RNA that had been isolated was reverse transcribed. Clones were sequenced by immunoSEQ multiplex PCR, and TCRdb holds only the in-frame ones, with some missing. The data hold hundreds of thousands of clones, with around an eighth observed a single time. Findings and limits, study-wide: Across all four CD4+ subsets, people with type 1 diabetes showed modestly shorter TCRB CDR3s.

For these TCRs, the target antigens are not known. The specimen was naive CD4+ T cells from blood. Receptors originate from a man aged 18 to 29 with type 1 diabetes.

CDR3 in DNA: TGCAGCGTTGGTGGCCTCGTGGAACCAGATACGCAGTATTTT. Amino acid sequence: CSVGGLVEPDTQYF. The chain carries TRBV29-1 and TRBJ2-3, with unresolved D. Trimming cost V 4 bases and J 4 bases, with 15 bases left between them. Germline CDR1 reads SQVTM; CDR2 reads ANQGSEA. The CDR3 length is 14 residues.

This clone was seen only a few times. The CDR3 nucleotides are TGTGCCAGCAGTTACGCTACAGGCTCCCTCCACTTT. Amino acid sequence: CASSYATGSLHF. The chain links TRBV6-6 to TRBJ1-6; possibly TRBD1 for D (5 bases). V lost 2 bases to trimming and J lost 14 bases, with 10 bases between them. CDR3 length equals 12 residues. Germline loops: CDR1 MNHNY, CDR2 SVGAGI (reference sequence).

This chain connects TRBV2 to TRBJ1-5; D is ambiguous. The V and J ends lost 6 bases and 3 bases respectively, with 6 bases between them. The CDR3 sequence is 12 residues long. Per germline, CDR1 SNHLY and CDR2 FYNNEI. CDR3 region: CASRSLNQPQHF. The DNA for the CDR3 is TGTGCCAGCAGGAGCCTCAATCAGCCCCAGCATTTT.

This clone came up a few times. The sample carries other DNA sequences with the same CDR3. The V gene is TRBV19, the J gene TRBJ1-1; 7 bases line up with TRBD1. CDR1 is LNHDA and CDR2 is SQIVND in the germline V gene (reference sequence). This CDR3 has 11 amino acids. Unmatched junction bases numbered 2, after V lost 8 bases and J lost 5 bases. The DNA for the CDR3 is TGTGCCAGTTCCAGGGGGACTGAAGCTTTCTTT. Encoded protein: CASSRGTEAFF.

This clone was observed a single time. The chain links TRBV6-5 to TRBJ1-2, with no clear D. This CDR3 contains 14 residues. CDR1 and CDR2 from the germline V gene are MNHEY and SVGAGI. V was clipped by 5 bases and J by 7 bases, with 17 bases between them. CDR3 sequence (DNA): TGTGCCAGCAGTAGTCCGACGGTAGTGGGTGGCTACACCTTC. Amino acid sequence: CASSSPTVVGGYTF.

This sequence joins TRBV6-5 and TRBJ2-7, with D perhaps TRBD2 (5 bases). V lost 0 bases and J 3 bases, leaving 15 bases between the germline ends. Germline values: CDR1 MNHEY, CDR2 SVGAGI. This CDR3 spans 16 amino acids. Here the CDR3 DNA reads TGTGCCAGCAGTTACTCATTTCTAGGGAGCGGCTACGAGCAGTACTTC. Amino acid sequence: CASSYSFLGSGYEQYF.

This clone was detected only a few times. The chain carries TRBV30 and TRBJ2-7, with D hard to call. The CDR3 consists of 11 residues. Deletions cut 3 bases from V and 2 bases from J, with 5 bases between. CDR1 GTSNPN and CDR2 SVGIG come from the germline V gene (reference sequence). The CDR3 coding sequence is TGTGCCTGGAGGGCAACCTACGAGCAGTACTTC. Encoded protein: CAWRATYEQYF.

Here the CDR3 DNA reads TGTGCCAGCAGCTTTTCGGTTGCGAACATTCAGTACTTC. As protein: CASSFSVANIQYF. The V call is TRBV5-5, the J call TRBJ2-4; D ambiguous. The length of the CDR3 is 13 residues. Trimming cost V 2 bases and J 7 bases, with 10 bases left between them. Germline V gene lookup returns CDR1 SGHKS and CDR2 YYEKEE (reference sequence).

There are a few counts of this clone. The chain joins TRBV28 to TRBJ2-1, with D maybe TRBD2 (7 bases). The germline V gene encodes CDR1 MDHEN and CDR2 SYDVKM. CDR3 length: 18 residues. The V and J ends lost 7 bases and 4 bases respectively, with 26 bases between them. The CDR3 bases are TGTGCCAGCACGCCAGGGGTGACGGGGAGGGCCGGGTACAATGAGCAGTTCTTC. It is translated as CASTPGVTGRAGYNEQFF.

The CDR3 loop is CASSTPDPGTEAFF. The CDR3 DNA reads TGTGCCAGCAGCACACCGGATCCGGGCACTGAAGCTTTCTTT. The V gene is TRBV28, the J gene TRBJ1-1; no reliable D call. The CDR3 has 14 residues. The V and J ends lost 6 bases and 4 bases respectively, with 15 bases between them. Germline V gene data show CDR1 as MDHEN and CDR2 as SYDVKM.